This T cell receptor beta chain was captured in a study of cytomegalovirus exposure and HLA in healthy donors. Study-level points and caveats: In a later analysis, about 17,000 TCR beta sequences were associated with HLA alleles at 0.05 false discovery rate.

Note on this clone: The target antigen is unknown.

Primers: 60 Vbeta forward and 13 Jbeta reverse. Only in-frame clones appear in the TCRdb table, and some are missing; sequencing was by immunoSEQ multiplex PCR. The sample records 100,000 or so clones, roughly four fifths being singletons. This clonotype originated in a male donor in good health and CMV-seropositive. Sequencing used PBMCs.

The CDR3: CACEGGTNNSPLHF. The CDR3 DNA reads TGTGCCTGTGAGGGGGGGACCAATAATTCACCCCTCCACTTT. The rearrangement links TRBV30 to TRBJ1-6; possible D gene TRBD1, 6 bases. Germline CDR1 reads GTSNPN; CDR2 reads SVGIG (reference sequence). CDR3 length equals 14 residues. Trimming cost V 6 bases and J 5 bases, with 14 bases left between them. Looking up the rest from reference TRBV30 and TRBJ1-6 gives the full variable domain: SQTIHQWPATLVQPVGSPLSLECTVEGTSNPNLYWYRQAAGRGLQLLFYSVGIGQISSEVPQNLSASRPQDRQFILSSKKLLLSDSGFYLCACEGGTNNSPLHFGNGTRLTVT.